A single sample is the source of the 4 T cell receptor beta chains below, sequenced in a study of cytomegalovirus exposure and HLA in healthy donors. The PCR used 60 Vbeta and 13 Jbeta primers. The data were produced by immunoSEQ multiplex PCR, yet TCRdb's version contains in-frame clones alone and is incomplete. This table holds 100,000 or so clones, 70% to 85% found once. The sequenced sample consisted of PBMCs. The receptors were sampled from a woman aged 40 to 50 in good health and CMV-seronegative.

The rearrangement uses TRBV28 and TRBJ1-3; TRBD1 is a possible D gene (5 bases). Germline CDR1 reads MDHEN; CDR2 reads SYDVKM. CDR3 length: 15 residues. V was trimmed by 5 bases and J by 2 bases, leaving 13 bases between them. DNA of the CDR3: TGTGCCAGCAGTGCCGACATAGGGGCTGGAAACACCATATATTTT. Translation: CASSADIGAGNTIYF.

The V call is TRBV29-1, the J call TRBJ2-3; tentatively, D is TRBD2 (6 bases). The CDR3 consists of 13 residues. Germline CDR1 SQVTM, CDR2 ANQGSEA. Trimming cost V 8 bases and J 0 bases, with 12 bases left between them. The DNA for the CDR3 is TGCAGCACCACTAGCAGAAGCACAGATACGCAGTATTTT. Its protein product is CSTTSRSTDTQYF.

The chain uses TRBV18 and TRBJ2-1; D might be TRBD1 (5 bases). Germline V gene data show CDR1 as KGHSH and CDR2 as LQKENI. CDR3 size: 14 residues. V was cut by 0 bases and J by 4 bases, with 7 bases left in between. CDR3 in DNA: TGTGCCAGCTCACCACCGTCAGGGTACAATGAGCAGTTCTTC. Amino acid sequence: CASSPPSGYNEQFF.

V and J are TRBV6-1 and TRBJ2-7; TRBD1 matches 8 bases. Germline-derived CDR1 and CDR2 are MNHNS and SASEGT. The CDR3 loop spans 14 amino acids. Unmatched junction bases numbered 5, after V lost 6 bases and J lost 1 base. The CDR3 spells CASRGQAVSYEQYF. The CDR3 DNA sequence: TGTGCCAGCAGGGGACAGGCGGTATCCTACGAGCAGTACTTC.